The sequence of this T cell receptor (beta chain) was determined in a study of T cell repertoires in cytomegalovirus infection. The wider study: Both recently identified HLA-C-restricted and well-studied HLA-B-restricted CMV epitopes were used in the study. Based on public TCR beta signatures, there were indications of CMV infection and of a matching HLA type. Findings and limits, study-wide: Individuals carrying CMV plus the relevant HLA were identified by cumulative frequency of public TCR beta families. Across the ex vivo response, the dominant clonotypes were HLA-C-restricted CMV-specific TCR beta clonotypes.

With 2 bases removed from V and 15 bases from J, the gap between germline ends came to 14 bases. Germline V gene data show CDR1 as KGHSH and CDR2 as LQKENI. This CDR3 is built from 12 residues. As concerns this clonotype: Its antigen is undetermined.

TCRdb re-called the reads with MiXCR, one entry per CDR3 protein. The sample records 70,000 or so distinct CDR3 sequences, about 26% being singletons. The rearrangement uses TRBV18 and TRBJ2-1; possibly TRBD2 for D (5 bases). This clonotype was obtained from a human donor in good health (CMV status not recorded). Some clones in this sample may be carry-over from other donors' samples. Sequenced material: CD8+ T cells from cultured PBMCs, taken from culture after CMV antigen stimulation. Here the CDR3 reads CASSPGKRSGFF. The CDR3 nucleotides are TGTGCCAGCTCACCAGGGAAGCGGTCGGGGTTCTTC.